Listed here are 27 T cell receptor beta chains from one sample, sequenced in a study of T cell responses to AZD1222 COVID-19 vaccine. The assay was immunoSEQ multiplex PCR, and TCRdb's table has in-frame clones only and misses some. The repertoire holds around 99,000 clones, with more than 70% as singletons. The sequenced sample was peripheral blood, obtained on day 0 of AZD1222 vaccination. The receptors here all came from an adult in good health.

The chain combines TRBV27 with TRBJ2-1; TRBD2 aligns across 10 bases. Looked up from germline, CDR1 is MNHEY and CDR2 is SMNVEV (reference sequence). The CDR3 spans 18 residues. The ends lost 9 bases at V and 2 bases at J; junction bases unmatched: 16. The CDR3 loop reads CASSGTSVALGTYNEQFF. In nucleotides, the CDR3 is TGTGCCAGTTCCGGGACTAGCGTAGCCCTCGGGACCTACAATGAGCAGTTCTTC.

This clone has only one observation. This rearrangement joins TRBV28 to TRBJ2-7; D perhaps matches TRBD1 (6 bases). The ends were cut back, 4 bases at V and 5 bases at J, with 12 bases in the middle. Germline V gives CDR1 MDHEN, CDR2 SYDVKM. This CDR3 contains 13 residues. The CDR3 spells CASSSQGIHEQYF. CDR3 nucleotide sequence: TGTGCCAGCAGTTCGCAGGGGATTCACGAGCAGTACTTC.

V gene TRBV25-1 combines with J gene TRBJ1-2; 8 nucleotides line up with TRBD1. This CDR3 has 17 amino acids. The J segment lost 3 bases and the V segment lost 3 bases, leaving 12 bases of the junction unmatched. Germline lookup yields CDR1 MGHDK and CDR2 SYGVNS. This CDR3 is CASSDPNSDRADYGYTF. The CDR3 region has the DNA TGTGCCAGCAGTGACCCTAACTCGGACAGGGCGGACTATGGCTACACCTTC.

CDR3 DNA sequence: TGTGCCAGCTCACCACTTGAGGAGGGGCCTTATGGCTACACCTTC. Residues: CASSPLEEGPYGYTF. V and J are TRBV18 and TRBJ1-2, with D perhaps matching TRBD1 (5 bases). This CDR3 comprises 15 residues. V was cut by 1 base and J by 5 bases, with 14 bases left in between. Germline-derived CDR1 and CDR2 are KGHSH and LQKENI.

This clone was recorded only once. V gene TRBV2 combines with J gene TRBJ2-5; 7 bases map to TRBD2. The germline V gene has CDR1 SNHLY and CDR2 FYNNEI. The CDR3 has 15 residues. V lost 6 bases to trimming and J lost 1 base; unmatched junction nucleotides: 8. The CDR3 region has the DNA TGTGCCAGCAGATATAGAACGGGGGGCCAAGAGACCCAGTACTTC. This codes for CASRYRTGGQETQYF.

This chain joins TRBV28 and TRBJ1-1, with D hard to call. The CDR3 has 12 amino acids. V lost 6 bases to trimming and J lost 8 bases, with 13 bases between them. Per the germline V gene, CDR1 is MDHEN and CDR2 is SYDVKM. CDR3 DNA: TGTGCCAGCAGCGCTCTTGTGGGCGAAGCTTTCTTT. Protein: CASSALVGEAFF.

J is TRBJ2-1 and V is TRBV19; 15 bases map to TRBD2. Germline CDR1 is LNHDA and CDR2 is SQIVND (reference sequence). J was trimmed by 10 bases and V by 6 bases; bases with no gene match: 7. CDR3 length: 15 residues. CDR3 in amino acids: CASSPRTSGRAEQFF. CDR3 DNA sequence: TGTGCCAGTAGCCCAAGGACTAGCGGGAGGGCCGAGCAGTTCTTC.

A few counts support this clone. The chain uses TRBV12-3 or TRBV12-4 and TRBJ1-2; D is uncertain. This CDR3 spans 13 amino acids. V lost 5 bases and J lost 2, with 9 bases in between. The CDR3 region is CASSPSLNYGYTF. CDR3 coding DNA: TGTGCCAGCAGTCCCAGTCTCAACTATGGCTACACCTTC.

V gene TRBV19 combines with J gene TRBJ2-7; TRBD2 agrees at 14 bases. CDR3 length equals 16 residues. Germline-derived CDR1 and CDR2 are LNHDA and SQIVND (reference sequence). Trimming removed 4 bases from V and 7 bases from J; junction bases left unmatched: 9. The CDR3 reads CASSTAGLAGVREQYF. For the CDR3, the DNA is TGTGCCAGTAGTACCGCGGGACTAGCGGGAGTGAGAGAGCAGTACTTC.

The CDR3 DNA is TGTGCCTGGCGAACCTCGCCAGTGCAGGGAAACACCATATATTTT. Translating gives CAWRTSPVQGNTIYF. The chain uses TRBV30 and TRBJ1-3, with D unclear. The V and J ends lost 5 bases and 4 bases respectively, with 18 bases between them. The CDR3 consists of 15 residues. CDR1 is GTSNPN, CDR2 SVGIG, per germline (reference sequence).

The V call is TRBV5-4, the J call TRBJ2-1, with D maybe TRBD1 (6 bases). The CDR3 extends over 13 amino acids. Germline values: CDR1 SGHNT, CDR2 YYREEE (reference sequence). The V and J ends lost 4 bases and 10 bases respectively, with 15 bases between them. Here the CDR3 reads CASSVDSLGEQFF. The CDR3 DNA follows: TGTGCCAGCAGCGTGGACAGTCTGGGGGAGCAGTTCTTC.

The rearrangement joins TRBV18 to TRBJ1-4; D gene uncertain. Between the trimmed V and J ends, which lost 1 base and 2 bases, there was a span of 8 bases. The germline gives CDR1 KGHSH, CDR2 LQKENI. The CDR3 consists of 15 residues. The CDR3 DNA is TGTGCCAGCTCACCACTTTACAGTACTAATGAAAAACTGTTTTTT. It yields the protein CASSPLYSTNEKLFF. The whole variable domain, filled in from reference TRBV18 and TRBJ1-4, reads NAGVMQNPRHLVRRRGQEARLRCSPMKGHSHVYWYRQLPEEGLKFMVYLQKENIIDESGMPKERFSAEFPKEGPSILRIQQVVRGDSAAYFCASSPLYSTNEKLFFGSGTQLSVL.

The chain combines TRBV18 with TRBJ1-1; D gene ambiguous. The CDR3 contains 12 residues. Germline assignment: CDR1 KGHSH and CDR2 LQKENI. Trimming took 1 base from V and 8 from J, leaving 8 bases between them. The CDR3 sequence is CASSPQGREAFF. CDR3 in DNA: TGTGCCAGCTCACCACAGGGTAGGGAAGCTTTCTTT.

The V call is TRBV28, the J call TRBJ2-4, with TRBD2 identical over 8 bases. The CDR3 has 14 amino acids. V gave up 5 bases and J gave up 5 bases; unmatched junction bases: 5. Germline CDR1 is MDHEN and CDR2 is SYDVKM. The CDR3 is CASSPWTSQNIQYF. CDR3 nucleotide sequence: TGTGCCAGCAGTCCATGGACTAGCCAAAACATTCAGTACTTC. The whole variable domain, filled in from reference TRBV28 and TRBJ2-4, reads DVKVTQSSRYLVKRTGEKVFLECVQDMDHENMFWYRQDPGLGLRLIYFSYDVKMKEKGDIPEGYSVSREKKERFSLILESASTNQTSMYLCASSPWTSQNIQYFGAGTRLSVL.

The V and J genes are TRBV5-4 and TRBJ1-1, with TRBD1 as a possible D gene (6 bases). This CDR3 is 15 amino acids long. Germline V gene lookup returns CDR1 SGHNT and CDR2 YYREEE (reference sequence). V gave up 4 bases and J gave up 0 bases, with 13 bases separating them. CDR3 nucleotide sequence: TGTGCCAGCAGCAGTAACAGGGTAATGAACACTGAAGCTTTCTTT. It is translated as CASSSNRVMNTEAFF. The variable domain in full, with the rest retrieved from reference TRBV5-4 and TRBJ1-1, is ETGVTQSPTHLIKTRGQQVTLRCSSQSGHNTVSWYQQALGQGPQFIFQYYREEENGRGNFPPRFSGLQFPNYSSELNVNALELDDSALYLCASSSNRVMNTEAFFGQGTRLTVV.

For the CDR3, the DNA is TGTGCCAGCAGCCTACCCTCGGGAGGTAGCTCTGGGGCCAACGTCCTGACTTTC. This translates into CASSLPSGGSSGANVLTF. This chain links TRBV7-9 with TRBJ2-6, with 7 bases identical to TRBD2. The ends lost 5 bases at V and 0 bases at J; junction bases unmatched: 10. CDR1 and CDR2 (germline): SEHNR, FQNEAQ (reference sequence). The CDR3 covers 18 residues.

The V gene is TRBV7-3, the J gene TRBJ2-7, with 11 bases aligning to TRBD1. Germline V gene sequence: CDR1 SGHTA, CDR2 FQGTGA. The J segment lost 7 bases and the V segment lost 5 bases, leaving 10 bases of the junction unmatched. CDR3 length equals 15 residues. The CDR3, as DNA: TGTGCCAGCAGCCTGGGACAGGGGGTCGGTGATGAGCAGTACTTC. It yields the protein CASSLGQGVGDEQYF.

CDR3 sequence reads: CASSEAQLGASGANVLTF. The CDR3 bases are TGTGCCAGCAGTGAAGCCCAGCTAGGGGCCTCTGGGGCCAACGTCCTGACTTTC. V usage is TRBV6-1 and J usage is TRBJ2-6; D may be TRBD1 (5 bases). Germline values: CDR1 MNHNS, CDR2 SASEGT. V lost 0 bases, J lost 0 bases, and 12 bases lay in between. The CDR3 sequence is 18 residues long.

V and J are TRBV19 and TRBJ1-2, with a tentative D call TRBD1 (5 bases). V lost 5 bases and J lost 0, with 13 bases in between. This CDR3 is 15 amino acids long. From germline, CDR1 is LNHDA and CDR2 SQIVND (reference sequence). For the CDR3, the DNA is TGTGCCAGTAGTGCGGGCAGGGCGTCTAACTATGGCTACACCTTC. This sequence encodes CASSAGRASNYGYTF.

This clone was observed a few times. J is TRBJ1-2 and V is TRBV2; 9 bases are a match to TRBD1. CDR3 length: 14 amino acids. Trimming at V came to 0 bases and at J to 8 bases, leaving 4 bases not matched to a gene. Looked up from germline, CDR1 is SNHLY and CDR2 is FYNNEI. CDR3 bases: TGTGCCAGCAGTGAAGCGGCCACAGGGGGCGGCTACACCTTC. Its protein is CASSEAATGGGYTF.

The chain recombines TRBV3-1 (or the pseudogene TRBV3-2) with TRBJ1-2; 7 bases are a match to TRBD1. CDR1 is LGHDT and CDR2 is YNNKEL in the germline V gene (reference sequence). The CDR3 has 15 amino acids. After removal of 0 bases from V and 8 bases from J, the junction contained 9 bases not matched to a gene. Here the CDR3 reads CASSQDPNRGRGYTF. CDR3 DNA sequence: TGTGCCAGCAGCCAAGATCCCAACAGGGGACGGGGCTACACCTTC.

CDR3 nucleotide sequence: TGTGCCACCGGCCCAGGGGGGCATGAAAAACTGTTTTTT. It yields the protein CATGPGGHEKLFF. The chain employs TRBV3-1 (or the pseudogene TRBV3-2) and TRBJ1-4; 7 positions agree with TRBD1. Per the germline V gene, CDR1 is LGHDT and CDR2 is YNNKEL (reference sequence). This CDR3 region has 13 residues. The trim removed 10 bases at V and 6 bases at J, leaving 8 bases unmatched.

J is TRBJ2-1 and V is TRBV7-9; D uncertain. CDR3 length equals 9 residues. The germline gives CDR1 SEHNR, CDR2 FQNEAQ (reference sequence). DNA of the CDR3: TGTGCTATTACGAATGAGCAGTTCTTC. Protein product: CAITNEQFF.

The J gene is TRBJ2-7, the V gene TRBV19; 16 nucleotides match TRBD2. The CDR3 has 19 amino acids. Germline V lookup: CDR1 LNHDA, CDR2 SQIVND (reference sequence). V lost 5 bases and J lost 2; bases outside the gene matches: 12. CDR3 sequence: CASSPLGLAGGPSTYEQYF. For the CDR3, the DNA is TGTGCCAGTAGTCCCCTGGGACTAGCGGGAGGGCCCTCGACCTACGAGCAGTACTTC.

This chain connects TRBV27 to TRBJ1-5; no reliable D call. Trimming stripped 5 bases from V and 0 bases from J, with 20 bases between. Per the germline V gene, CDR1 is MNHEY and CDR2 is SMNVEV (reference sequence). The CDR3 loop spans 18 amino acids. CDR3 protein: CASSPSRRARYSNQPQHF. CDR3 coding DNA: TGTGCCAGCAGTCCTTCTAGGCGGGCTCGTTATAGCAATCAGCCCCAGCATTTT.

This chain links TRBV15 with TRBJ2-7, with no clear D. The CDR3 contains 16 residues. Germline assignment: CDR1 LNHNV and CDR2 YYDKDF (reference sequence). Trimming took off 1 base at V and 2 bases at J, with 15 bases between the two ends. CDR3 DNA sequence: TGTGCCACCAGCAGAGGCGGAGCCCCTGGAACCTACGAGCAGTACTTC. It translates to CATSRGGAPGTYEQYF.

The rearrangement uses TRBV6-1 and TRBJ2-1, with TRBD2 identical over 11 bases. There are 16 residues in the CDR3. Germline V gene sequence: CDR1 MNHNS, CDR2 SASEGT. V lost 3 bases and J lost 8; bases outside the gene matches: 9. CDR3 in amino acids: CASSDLIAGGRYEQFF. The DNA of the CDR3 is TGTGCCAGCAGTGACCTTATAGCGGGAGGGCGCTATGAGCAGTTCTTC.